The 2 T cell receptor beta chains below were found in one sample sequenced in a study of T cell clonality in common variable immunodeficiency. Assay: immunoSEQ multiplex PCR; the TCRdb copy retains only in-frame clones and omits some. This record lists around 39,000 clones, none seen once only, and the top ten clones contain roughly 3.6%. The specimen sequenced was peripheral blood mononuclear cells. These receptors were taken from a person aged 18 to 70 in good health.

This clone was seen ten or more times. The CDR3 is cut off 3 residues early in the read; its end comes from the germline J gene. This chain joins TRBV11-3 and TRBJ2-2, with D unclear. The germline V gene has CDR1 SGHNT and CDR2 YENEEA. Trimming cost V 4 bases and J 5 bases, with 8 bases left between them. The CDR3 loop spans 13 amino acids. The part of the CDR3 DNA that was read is TGTGCCAGCAGCTACTCTTGGACCGGGGAG. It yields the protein CASSYSWTGE. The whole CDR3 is CASSYSWTGELFF.

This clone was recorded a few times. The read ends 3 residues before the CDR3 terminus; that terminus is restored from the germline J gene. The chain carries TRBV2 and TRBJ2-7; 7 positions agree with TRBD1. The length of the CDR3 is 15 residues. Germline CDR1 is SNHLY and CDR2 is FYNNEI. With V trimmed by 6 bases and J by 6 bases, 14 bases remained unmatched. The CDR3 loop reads CASSAVTGTVGEQYF. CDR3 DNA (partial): TGTGCCAGCAGCGCCGTTACCGGGACAGTAGGCGAG. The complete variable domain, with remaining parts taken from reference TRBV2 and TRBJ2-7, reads EPEVTQTPSHQVTQMGQEVILRCVPISNHLYFYWYRQILGQKVEFLVSFYNNEISEKSEIFDDQFSVERPDGSNFTLKIRSTKLEDSAMYFCASSAVTGTVGEQYFGPGTRLTVT.